The TCR beta chain under discussion was sequenced for a study of T cells in Graves' hyperthyroidism and ophthalmopathy. Regarding the study as a whole: Ophthalmopathy was distinguished from stable hyperthyroidism by 13 V-J signatures.

Regions amplified from RNA transcripts were the TCR beta CDR3 regions. First-round RT-PCR with HTBI primers amplified the TCR CDR3 region. TCRdb independently ran MiXCR on the multiplex PCR reads; one entry per CDR3 protein. The table lists hundreds of thousands of distinct CDR3 sequences, 45% of them singletons. Germline values: CDR1 SGHRS, CDR2 YFSETQ. CDR3 size: 11 residues. The sample holds many counts of this clonotype. Its antigen is unidentified. At one boundary the junction diverges from the germline segment, which might be a read error. Diagnostic assessment was based on clinical symptoms, serum thyroxine and TRAb, thyroid ultrasound and orbital computed tomography.

The sample comprised peripheral blood or thyroid tissue (not recorded which). This TCR was recovered from an adult man with Graves' disease, either hyperthyroidism or ophthalmopathy (not recorded which). The V call is TRBV5-1, the J call TRBJ1-2; no definite D call. The CDR3 loop reads CASSPGYGYTF. Written as DNA, the CDR3 is TGTGCCAGCAGCCCTGGCTATGGCTACACCTTC.